A selection of T cell receptor beta chains follows, all from one sample in a study of blood T cell repertoires in COVID-19. Clones were sequenced by immunoSEQ multiplex PCR, and TCRdb holds only the in-frame ones, with some missing. The table lists 150,000 or so clones, 85% to 90% of them singletons. Sequencing was carried out using peripheral blood. The receptors were gathered from a man aged 18 to 30 with acute or convalescent COVID-19. The CDR3 runs from the conserved cysteine through the conserved F or W. D genes are given only for firm matches. The size entry is marked missing in some rows and otherwise reads once, few, many or a size class.

CDR3nt	CDR3aa	abundance	j_gene	d_gene	v_gene
TGTGCTAGTGGTTTGGTACCCTTAGCGGGGGGGCATACCGGGGAGCTGTTTTTT	CASGLVPLAGGHTGELFF	.	TRBJ2-2	TRBD2	TRBV12-5
TGTGCCAGCAGCCAAGATCGGGACAGAGAAGCTTTCTTT	CASSQDRDREAFF	few	TRBJ1-1	TRBD1	TRBV4-2
TGTGCCTGGAGTGTAGGGACAGGGCGGGAAAAACTGTTTTTT	CAWSVGTGREKLFF	few	TRBJ1-4	TRBD1	TRBV30
TGTGCCAGCACGGCAGGAGGCTCCTACGAGCAGTACTTC	CASTAGGSYEQYF	.	TRBJ2-7	.	TRBV2
TGTGCCAGCAGCTTGGGTCGAGCGGGGGGGCAAGAGACCCAGTACTTC	CASSLGRAGGQETQYF	.	TRBJ2-5	TRBD2	TRBV5-8
TGTGCCAGCAGCTTAACCTCTAGCCTATACAATGAGCAGTTCTTC	CASSLTSSLYNEQFF	.	TRBJ2-1	.	TRBV7-2
TGTGCCAGCAGTTACTCCGGCGGGGGTAGGCAGCCCCAGCATTTT	CASSYSGGGRQPQHF	.	TRBJ1-5	.	TRBV6-2/TRBV6-3
TGTGCCTGGAGGGGCAGCTTGAACACTGAAGCTTTCTTT	CAWRGSLNTEAFF	once	TRBJ1-1	.	TRBV30
TGCGCCAGCAGCCAAGGGACTAGCGGCGAACTATCCTACGAGCAGTACTTC	CASSQGTSGELSYEQYF	.	TRBJ2-7	TRBD2	TRBV4-1
TGTTCCAGCAGTCTGGGGGGAGGGATCTCTGGAAACACCATATATTTT	CSSSLGGGISGNTIYF	.	TRBJ1-3	.	TRBV5-4
TGTGCCAGCTCACCACGACAGGGGCCCTCCAGGCAGCCCCAGCATTTT	CASSPRQGPSRQPQHF	.	TRBJ1-5	TRBD1	TRBV18
TGTGCCAGCAGCCCCGCCGGGGGGGAGGAATCCTACAATGAGCAGTTCTTC	CASSPAGGEESYNEQFF	.	TRBJ2-1	TRBD2	TRBV6-4
TGTGCCAGCAGCTTCAGACTGGGAGGGGATACGCAGTATTTT	CASSFRLGGDTQYF	.	TRBJ2-3	TRBD2	TRBV11-2
TGTGCCAGTAGTACTAGCGGGGTTACCGGGGAGCTGTTTTTT	CASSTSGVTGELFF	.	TRBJ2-2	TRBD2	TRBV19
TGTGCCACCACACGGTGGGAGGGCCCCTCTGGCTACACCTTC	CATTRWEGPSGYTF	.	TRBJ1-2	.	TRBV11-1
TGTGCCTGGAGTCAAGGGGGATTGAACAATCAGCCCCAGCATTTT	CAWSQGGLNNQPQHF	.	TRBJ1-5	.	TRBV30
TGTGCCAGCACCACCGGGACAGGGGGTATCGTAGAGACCCAGTACTTC	CASTTGTGGIVETQYF	.	TRBJ2-5	TRBD1	TRBV2
TGCAGCGTTGTCTGGCGGGGGGGAACAGATACGCAGTATTTT	CSVVWRGGTDTQYF	.	TRBJ2-3	TRBD2	TRBV29-1
TGTGCCAGCAGTGAGGGCGGGGGCCCCCAAGAGACCCAGTACTTC	CASSEGGGPQETQYF	.	TRBJ2-5	.	TRBV2
TGTGCCAGCAGCGAGACAGGGAGGAACTCTGGAAACACCATATATTTT	CASSETGRNSGNTIYF	.	TRBJ1-3	TRBD1	TRBV7-9
TGTGCCAGCAGCTTAGAGGCGGGGGGCGGCAATGAGCAGTTCTTC	CASSLEAGGGNEQFF	once	TRBJ2-1	TRBD2	TRBV11-3
TGTGCCAGCGAGACAGCGAGCTCTGGAAACACCATATATTTT	CASETASSGNTIYF	.	TRBJ1-3	.	TRBV6-5
TGTGCCAGCAGTGAATATACGGGAACTAATGAAAAACTGTTTTTT	CASSEYTGTNEKLFF	.	TRBJ1-4	.	TRBV25-1